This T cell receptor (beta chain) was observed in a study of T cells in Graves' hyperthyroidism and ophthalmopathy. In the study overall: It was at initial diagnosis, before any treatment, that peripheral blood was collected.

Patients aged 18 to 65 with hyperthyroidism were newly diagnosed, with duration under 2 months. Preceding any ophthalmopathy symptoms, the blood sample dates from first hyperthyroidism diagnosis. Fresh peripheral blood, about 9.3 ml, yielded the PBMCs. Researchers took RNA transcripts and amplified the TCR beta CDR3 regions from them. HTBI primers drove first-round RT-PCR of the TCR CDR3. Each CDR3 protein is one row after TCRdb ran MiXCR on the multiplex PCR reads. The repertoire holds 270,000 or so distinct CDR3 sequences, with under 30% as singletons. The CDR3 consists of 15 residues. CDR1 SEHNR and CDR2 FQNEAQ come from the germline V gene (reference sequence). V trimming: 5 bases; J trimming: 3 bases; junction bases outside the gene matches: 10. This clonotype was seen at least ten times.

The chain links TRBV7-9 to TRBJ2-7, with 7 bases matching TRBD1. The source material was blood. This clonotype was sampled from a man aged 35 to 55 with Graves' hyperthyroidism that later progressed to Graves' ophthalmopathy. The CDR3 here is CASSPFGQANYEQYF. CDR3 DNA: TGTGCCAGCAGCCCCTTCGGACAGGCGAACTACGAGCAGTACTTC.